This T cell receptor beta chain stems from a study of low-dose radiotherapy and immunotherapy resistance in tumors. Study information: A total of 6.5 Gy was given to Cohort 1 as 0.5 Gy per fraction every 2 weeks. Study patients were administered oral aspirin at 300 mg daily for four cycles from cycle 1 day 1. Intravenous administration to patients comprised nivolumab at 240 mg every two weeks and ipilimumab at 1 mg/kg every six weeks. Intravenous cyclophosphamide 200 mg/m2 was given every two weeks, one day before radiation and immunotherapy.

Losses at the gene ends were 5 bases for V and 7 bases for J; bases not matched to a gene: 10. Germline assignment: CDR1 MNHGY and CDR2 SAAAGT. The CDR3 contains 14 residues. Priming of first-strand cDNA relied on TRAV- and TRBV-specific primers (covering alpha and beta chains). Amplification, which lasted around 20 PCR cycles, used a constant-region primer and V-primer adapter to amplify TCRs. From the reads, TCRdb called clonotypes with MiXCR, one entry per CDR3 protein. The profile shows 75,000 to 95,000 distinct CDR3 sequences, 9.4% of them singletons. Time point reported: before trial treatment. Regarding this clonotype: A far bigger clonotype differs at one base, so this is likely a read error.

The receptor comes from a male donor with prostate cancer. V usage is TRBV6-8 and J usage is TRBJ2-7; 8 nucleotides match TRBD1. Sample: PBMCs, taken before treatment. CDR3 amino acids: CASSERTGFEEQYF. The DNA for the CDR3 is TGTGCCAGCAGTGAAAGGACAGGGTTCGAGGAGCAGTACTTC.